These 6 T cell receptor beta chains originate from one sample sequenced in a study of cytomegalovirus exposure and HLA in healthy donors. Primers: 60 Vbeta forward and 13 Jbeta reverse. The assay was immunoSEQ multiplex PCR, and TCRdb's table has in-frame clones only and misses some. The repertoire holds some 190,000 clones, with approximately 75% as singletons. Material: PBMCs. These receptors came from a man aged 30 to 45 in good health and CMV-seropositive.

V is TRBV20-1 and J is TRBJ2-3; tentatively, D is TRBD2 (5 bases). The CDR3 is 11 residues long. CDR1 is DFQATT and CDR2 is SNEGSKA in the germline V gene (reference sequence). The CDR3 region has the DNA TGCAGCGCCGGGAACCTGGATACGCAGTATTTT. Its protein is CSAGNLDTQYF.

This chain connects TRBV6-5 to TRBJ1-1; 7 nucleotides align to TRBD1. The CDR3 is made up of 13 amino acids. V was pared by 2 bases and J by 7 bases, with 4 bases of the junction left unmatched. Per the germline V gene, CDR1 is MNHEY and CDR2 is SVGAGI. The CDR3 DNA reads TGTGCCAGCAGTTACCAGCGACAGGGTGAAGCTTTCTTT. Residues: CASSYQRQGEAFF.

The V and J genes are TRBV7-9 and TRBJ2-2; 7 bases align to TRBD1. Germline V gene sequence: CDR1 SEHNR, CDR2 FQNEAQ (reference sequence). J lost 6 bases, V lost 6 bases, and 13 bases had no gene match. The CDR3 runs to 16 residues. CDR3 nucleotide sequence: TGTGCCAGCAGTCCGAGGGGGCTTAATGGGCCCGGGGAGCTGTTTTTT. Translation gives CASSPRGLNGPGELFF.

The rearrangement links TRBV6-5 to TRBJ2-3; the match to TRBD2 covers 7 bases. Germline-derived CDR1 and CDR2 are MNHEY and SVGAGI. The junction had 4 bases not matched to a gene; V was cut back by 2 bases and J by 2 bases. This CDR3 comprises 15 residues. CDR3: CASSYLSGATDTQYF. In DNA, the CDR3 is TGTGCCAGCAGTTACCTAAGCGGGGCCACAGATACGCAGTATTTT.

This chain links TRBV29-1 with TRBJ1-1; TRBD1 might be the D (5 bases). The CDR3 contains 13 residues. Germline lookup yields CDR1 SQVTM and CDR2 ANQGSEA. V was trimmed by 7 bases and J by 1 base, leaving 13 bases between them. Written as DNA, the CDR3 is TGCAGCGAATATGGGCAGGGGAACACTGAAGCTTTCTTT. It translates to CSEYGQGNTEAFF.

The gene calls are TRBV30 and TRBJ2-1, with 13 positions matching TRBD2. V dropped 4 bases and J dropped 9; count of bases not matched to a gene: 12. The V gene's germline CDR1 is GTSNPN and CDR2 SVGIG (reference sequence). The length of the CDR3 is 16 residues. The CDR3 region is CAWKRDGTSGTGEQFF. The CDR3 DNA sequence: TGTGCCTGGAAAAGAGATGGGACTAGCGGGACGGGTGAGCAGTTCTTC.